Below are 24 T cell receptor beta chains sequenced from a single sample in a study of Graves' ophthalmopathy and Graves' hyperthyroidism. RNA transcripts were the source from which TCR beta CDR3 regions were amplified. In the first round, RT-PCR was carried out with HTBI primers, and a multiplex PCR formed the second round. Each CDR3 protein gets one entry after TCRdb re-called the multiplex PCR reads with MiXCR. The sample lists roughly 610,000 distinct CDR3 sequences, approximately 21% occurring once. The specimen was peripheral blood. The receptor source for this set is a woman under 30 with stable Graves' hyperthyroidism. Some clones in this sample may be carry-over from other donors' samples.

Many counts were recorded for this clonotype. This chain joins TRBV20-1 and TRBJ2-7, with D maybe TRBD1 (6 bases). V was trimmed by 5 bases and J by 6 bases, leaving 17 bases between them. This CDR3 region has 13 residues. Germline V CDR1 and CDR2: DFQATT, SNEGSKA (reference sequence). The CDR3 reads CSASTVTTGEQYF. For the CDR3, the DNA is TGCAGTGCTTCTACGGTAACGACAGGCGAGCAGTACTTC.

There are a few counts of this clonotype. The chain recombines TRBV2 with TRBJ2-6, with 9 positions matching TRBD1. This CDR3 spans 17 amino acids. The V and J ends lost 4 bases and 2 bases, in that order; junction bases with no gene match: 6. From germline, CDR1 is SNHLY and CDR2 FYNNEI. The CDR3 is CASSGGQGSPGANVLTF. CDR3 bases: TGTGCCAGCAGTGGGGGACAGGGAAGTCCTGGGGCCAACGTCCTGACTTTC.

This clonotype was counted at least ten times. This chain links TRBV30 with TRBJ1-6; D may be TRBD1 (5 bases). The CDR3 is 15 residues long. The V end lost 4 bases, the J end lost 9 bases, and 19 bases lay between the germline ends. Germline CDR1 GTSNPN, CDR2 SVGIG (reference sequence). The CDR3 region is CAWTMRGTIGSPLHF. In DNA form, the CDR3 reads TGTGCCTGGACGATGCGGGGCACAATTGGTTCACCCCTCCACTTT.

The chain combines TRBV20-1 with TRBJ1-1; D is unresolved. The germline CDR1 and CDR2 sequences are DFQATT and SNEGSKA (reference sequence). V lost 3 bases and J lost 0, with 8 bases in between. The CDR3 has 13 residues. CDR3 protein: CSASATVNTEAFF. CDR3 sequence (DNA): TGCAGTGCTAGCGCTACAGTGAACACTGAAGCTTTCTTT.

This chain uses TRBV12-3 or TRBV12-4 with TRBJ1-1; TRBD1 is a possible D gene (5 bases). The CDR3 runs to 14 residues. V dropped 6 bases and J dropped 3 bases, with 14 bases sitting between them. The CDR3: CASSRWGGHTEAFF. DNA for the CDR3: TGTGCCAGCAGCCGGTGGGGCGGTCACACTGAAGCTTTCTTT.

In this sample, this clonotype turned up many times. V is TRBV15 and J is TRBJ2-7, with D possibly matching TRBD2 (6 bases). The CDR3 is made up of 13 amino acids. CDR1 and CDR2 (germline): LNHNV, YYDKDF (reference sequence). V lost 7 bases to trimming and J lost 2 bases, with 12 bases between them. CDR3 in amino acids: CATTRGITYEQYF. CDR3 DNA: TGTGCCACCACCCGGGGGATAACCTACGAGCAGTACTTC.

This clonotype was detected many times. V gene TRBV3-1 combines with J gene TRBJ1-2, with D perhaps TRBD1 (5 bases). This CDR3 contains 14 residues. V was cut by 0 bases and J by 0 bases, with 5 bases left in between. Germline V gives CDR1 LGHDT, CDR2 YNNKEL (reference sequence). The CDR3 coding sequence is TGTGCCAGCAGCCAAGAGGACACTAACTATGGCTACACCTTC. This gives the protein CASSQEDTNYGYTF.

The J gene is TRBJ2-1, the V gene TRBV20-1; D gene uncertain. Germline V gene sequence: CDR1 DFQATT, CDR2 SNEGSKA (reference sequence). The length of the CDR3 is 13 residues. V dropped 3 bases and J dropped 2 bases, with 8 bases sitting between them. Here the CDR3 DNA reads TGCAGTGCTAGGGGTAAAGCCTACAATGAGCAGTTCTTC. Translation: CSARGKAYNEQFF.

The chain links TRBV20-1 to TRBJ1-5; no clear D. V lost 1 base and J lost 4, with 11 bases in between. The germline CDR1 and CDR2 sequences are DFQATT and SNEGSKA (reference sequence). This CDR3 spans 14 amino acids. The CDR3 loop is CSARALNLNQPQHF. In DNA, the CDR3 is TGCAGTGCTAGAGCCCTTAATTTGAATCAGCCCCAGCATTTT.

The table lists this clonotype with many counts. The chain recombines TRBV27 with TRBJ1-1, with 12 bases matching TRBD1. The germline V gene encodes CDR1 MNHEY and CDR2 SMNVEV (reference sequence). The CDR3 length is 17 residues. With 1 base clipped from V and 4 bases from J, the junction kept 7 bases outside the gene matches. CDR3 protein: CASSLWGQGARITEAFF. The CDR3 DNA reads TGTGCCAGCAGTTTATGGGGACAGGGGGCGCGGATCACTGAAGCTTTCTTT.

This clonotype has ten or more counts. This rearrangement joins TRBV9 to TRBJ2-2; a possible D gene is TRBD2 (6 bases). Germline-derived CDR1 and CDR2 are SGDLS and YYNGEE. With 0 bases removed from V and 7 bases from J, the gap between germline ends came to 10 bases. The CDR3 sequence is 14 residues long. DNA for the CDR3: TGTGCCAGCAGCGTAGCTAAGGGAGGCGGGGAGCTGTTTTTT. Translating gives CASSVAKGGGELFF.

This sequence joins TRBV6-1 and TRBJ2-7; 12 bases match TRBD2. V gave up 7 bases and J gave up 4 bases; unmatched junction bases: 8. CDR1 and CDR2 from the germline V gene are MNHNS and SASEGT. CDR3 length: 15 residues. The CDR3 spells CASTLAGGGGYEQYF. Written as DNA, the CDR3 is TGTGCCAGCACACTAGCGGGGGGAGGGGGTTACGAGCAGTACTTC.

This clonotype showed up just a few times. The CDR3 bases are TGTGCCAGCAGTTTAGGGGGGACTTATCAGCCCCAGCATTTT. Its protein product is CASSLGGTYQPQHF. The chain recombines TRBV12-3 or TRBV12-4 with TRBJ1-5; perhaps TRBD1 as D (5 bases). The CDR3 is made up of 14 amino acids. Between the trimmed V and J ends, which lost 1 base and 5 bases, there was a span of 9 bases.

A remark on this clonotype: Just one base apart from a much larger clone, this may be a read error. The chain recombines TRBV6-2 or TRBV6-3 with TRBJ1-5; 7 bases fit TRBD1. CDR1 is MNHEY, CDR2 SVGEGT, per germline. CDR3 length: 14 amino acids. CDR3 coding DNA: TGTGCCAGCACAGGGACAGATAGCAATCAGCCCAAGCATTTT. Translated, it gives CASTGTDSNQPKHF.

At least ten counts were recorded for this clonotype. The CDR3 DNA sequence: TGTGCCAGCAGTTTCCCGTCACAGGGGGCGGGAGGCTACACCTTC. It specifies CASSFPSQGAGGYTF. The chain is built from TRBV12-3 or TRBV12-4 and TRBJ1-2; 9 nucleotides line up with TRBD1. With V trimmed by 3 bases and J by 8 bases, 10 bases remained unmatched. The length of the CDR3 is 15 residues.

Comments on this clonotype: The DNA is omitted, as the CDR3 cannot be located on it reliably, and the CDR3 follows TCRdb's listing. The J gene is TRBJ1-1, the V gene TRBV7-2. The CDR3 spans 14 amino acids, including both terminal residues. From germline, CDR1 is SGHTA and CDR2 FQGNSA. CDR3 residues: CASDVALGNTEACF.

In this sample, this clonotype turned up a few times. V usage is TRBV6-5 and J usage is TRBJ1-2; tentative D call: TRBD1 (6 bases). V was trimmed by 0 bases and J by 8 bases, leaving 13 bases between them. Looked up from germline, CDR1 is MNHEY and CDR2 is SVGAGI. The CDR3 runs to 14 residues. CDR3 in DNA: TGTGCCAGCAGTTACTCGACGGCAGGGGTCGGCTACACCTTC. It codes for CASSYSTAGVGYTF.

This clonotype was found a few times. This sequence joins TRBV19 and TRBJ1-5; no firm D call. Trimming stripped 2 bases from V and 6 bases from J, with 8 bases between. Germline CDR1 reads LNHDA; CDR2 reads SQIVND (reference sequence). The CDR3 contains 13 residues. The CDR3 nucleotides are TGTGCCAGTAGTATATTGGAGAGTCAGCCCCAGCATTTT. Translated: CASSILESQPQHF. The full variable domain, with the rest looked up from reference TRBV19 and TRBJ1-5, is DGGITQSPKYLFRKEGQNVTLSCEQNLNHDAMYWYRQDPGQGLRLIYYSQIVNDFQKGDIAEGYSVSREKKESFPLTVTSAQKNPTAFYLCASSILESQPQHFGDGTRLSIL.

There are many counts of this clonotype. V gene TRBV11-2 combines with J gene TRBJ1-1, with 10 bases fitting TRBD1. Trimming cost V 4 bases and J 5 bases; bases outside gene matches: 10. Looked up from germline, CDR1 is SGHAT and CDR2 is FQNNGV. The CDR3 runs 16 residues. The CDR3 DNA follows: TGTGCCAGCAGCTCCCACCCTCCGGGACAGGGGACTGAAGCTTTCTTT. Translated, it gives CASSSHPPGQGTEAFF.

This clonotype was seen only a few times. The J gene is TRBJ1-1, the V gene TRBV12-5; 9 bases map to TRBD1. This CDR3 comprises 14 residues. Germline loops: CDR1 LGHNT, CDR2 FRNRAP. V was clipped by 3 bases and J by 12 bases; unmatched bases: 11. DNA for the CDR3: TGTGCTAGTGGTTTAGGGACAGGGCAATCCGAACCTTTCTTT. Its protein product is CASGLGTGQSEPFF.

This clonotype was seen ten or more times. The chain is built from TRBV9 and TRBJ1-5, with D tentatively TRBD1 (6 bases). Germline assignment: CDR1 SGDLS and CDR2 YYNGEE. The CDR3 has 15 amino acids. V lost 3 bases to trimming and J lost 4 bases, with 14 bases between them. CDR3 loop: CASSEEGVRNQPQHF. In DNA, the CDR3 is TGTGCCAGCAGCGAGGAGGGGGTTAGGAATCAGCCCCAGCATTTT.

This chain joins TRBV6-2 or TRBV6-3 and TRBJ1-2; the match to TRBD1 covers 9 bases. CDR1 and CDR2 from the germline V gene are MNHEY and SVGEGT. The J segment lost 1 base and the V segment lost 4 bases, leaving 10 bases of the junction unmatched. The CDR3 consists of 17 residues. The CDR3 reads CASSSTGGRSFNYGYTF. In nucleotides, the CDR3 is TGTGCCAGCAGTTCTACAGGGGGCCGGTCGTTTAACTATGGCTACACCTTC.

CDR3 sequence reads: CASSPPVGGEAFF. The CDR3 DNA sequence: TGTGCCAGCAGTCCCCCGGTAGGTGGTGAAGCTTTCTTT. The rearrangement joins TRBV28 to TRBJ1-1; no clear D gene. The CDR3 runs 13 residues. With 5 bases removed from V and 7 bases from J, the gap between germline ends came to 14 bases. Germline V gene data show CDR1 as MDHEN and CDR2 as SYDVKM.

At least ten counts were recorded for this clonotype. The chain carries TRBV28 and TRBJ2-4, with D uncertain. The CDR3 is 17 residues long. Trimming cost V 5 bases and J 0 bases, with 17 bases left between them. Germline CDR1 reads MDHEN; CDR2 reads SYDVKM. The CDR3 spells CASSPLRPSSAKNIQYF. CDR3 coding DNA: TGTGCCAGCAGTCCCCTCCGGCCGAGCTCAGCCAAAAACATTCAGTACTTC.